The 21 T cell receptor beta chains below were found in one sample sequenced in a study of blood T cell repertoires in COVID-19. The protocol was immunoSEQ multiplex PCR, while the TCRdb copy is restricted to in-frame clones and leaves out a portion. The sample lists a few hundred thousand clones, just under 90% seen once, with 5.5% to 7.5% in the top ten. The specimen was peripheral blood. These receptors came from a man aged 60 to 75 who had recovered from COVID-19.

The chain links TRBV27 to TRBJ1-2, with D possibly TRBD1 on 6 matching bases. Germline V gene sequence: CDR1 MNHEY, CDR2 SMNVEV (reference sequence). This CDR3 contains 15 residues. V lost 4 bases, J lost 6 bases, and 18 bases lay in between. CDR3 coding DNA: TGTGCCAGCAGTTACCTCCCGACAGGAAGTAATGGCTACACCTTC. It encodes CASSYLPTGSNGYTF.

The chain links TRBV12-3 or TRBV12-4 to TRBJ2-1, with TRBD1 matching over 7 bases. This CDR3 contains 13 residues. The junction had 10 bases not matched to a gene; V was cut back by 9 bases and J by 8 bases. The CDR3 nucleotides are TGTGCCAGTAGACAGGGTGATGGCGATGAGCAGTTCTTC. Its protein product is CASRQGDGDEQFF.

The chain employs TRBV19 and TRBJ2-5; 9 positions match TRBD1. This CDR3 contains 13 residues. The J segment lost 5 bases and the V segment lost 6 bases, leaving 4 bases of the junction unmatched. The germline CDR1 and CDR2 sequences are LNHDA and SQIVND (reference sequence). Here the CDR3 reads CASSLGQGETQYF. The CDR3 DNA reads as TGTGCCAGTAGCCTGGGACAGGGTGAGACCCAGTACTTC.

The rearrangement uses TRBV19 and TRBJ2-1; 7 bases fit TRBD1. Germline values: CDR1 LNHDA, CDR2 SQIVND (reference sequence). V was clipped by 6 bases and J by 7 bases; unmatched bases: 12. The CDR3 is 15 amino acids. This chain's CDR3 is CASRMDRLGWNEQFF. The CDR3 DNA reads TGTGCCAGTAGGATGGACAGGCTGGGATGGAATGAGCAGTTCTTC.

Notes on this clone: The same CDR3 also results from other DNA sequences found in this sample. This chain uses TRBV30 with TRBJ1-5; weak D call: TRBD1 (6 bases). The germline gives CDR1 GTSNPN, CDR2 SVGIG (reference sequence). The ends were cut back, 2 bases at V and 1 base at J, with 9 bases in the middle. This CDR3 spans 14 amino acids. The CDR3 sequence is CAWSSGGSNQPQHF. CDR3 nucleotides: TGTGCCTGGAGTTCTGGGGGCAGCAATCAGCCCCAGCATTTT.

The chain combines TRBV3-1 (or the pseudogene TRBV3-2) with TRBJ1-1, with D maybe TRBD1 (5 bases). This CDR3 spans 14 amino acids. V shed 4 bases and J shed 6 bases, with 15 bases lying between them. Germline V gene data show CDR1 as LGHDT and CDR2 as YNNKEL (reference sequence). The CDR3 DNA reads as TGTGCCAGCAGCCGGGACGGGGGTCCCCCTGAAGCTTTCTTT. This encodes CASSRDGGPPEAFF.

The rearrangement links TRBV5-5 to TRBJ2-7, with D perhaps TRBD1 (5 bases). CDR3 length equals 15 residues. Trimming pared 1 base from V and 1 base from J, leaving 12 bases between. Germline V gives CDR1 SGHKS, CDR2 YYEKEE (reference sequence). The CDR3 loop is CASSLNQGRSYEQYF. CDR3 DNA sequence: TGTGCCAGCAGCTTGAATCAGGGTAGGTCCTACGAGCAGTACTTC.

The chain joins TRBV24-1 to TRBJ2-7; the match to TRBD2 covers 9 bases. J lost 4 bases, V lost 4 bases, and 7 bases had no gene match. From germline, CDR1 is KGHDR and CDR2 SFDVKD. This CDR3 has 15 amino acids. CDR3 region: CATSDVGGRAYEQYF. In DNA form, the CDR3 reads TGTGCCACCAGTGACGTTGGCGGGAGGGCTTACGAGCAGTACTTC.

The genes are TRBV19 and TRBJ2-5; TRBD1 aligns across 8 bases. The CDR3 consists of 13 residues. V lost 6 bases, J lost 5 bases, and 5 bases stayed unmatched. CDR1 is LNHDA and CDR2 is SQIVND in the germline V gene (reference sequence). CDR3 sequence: CASSGRGRETQYF. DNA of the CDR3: TGTGCCAGTAGCGGCAGGGGGCGTGAGACCCAGTACTTC.

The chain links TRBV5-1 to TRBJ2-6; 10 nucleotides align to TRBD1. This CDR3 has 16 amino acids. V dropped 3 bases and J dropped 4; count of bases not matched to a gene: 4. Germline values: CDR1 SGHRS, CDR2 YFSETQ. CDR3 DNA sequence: TGCGCCAGCAGCTCGACAGGGGGCGCCGGGGCCAACGTCCTGACTTTC. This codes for CASSSTGGAGANVLTF.

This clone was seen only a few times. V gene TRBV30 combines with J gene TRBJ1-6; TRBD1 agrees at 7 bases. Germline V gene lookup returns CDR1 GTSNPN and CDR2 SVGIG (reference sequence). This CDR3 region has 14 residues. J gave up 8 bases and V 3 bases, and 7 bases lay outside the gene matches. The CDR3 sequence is CAWRAGGEDSPLHF. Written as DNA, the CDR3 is TGTGCCTGGAGAGCAGGGGGTGAGGATTCACCCCTCCACTTT.

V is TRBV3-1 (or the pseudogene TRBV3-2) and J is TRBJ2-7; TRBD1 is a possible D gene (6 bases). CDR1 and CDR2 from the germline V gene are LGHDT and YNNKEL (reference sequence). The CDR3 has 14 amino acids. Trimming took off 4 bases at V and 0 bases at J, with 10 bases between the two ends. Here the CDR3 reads CASSRSGASYEQYF. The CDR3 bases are TGTGCCAGCAGCCGATCAGGGGCCTCCTACGAGCAGTACTTC.

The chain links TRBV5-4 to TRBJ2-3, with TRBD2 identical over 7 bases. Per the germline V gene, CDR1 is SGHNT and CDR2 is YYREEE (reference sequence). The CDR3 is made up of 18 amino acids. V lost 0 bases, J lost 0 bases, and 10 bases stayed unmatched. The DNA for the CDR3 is TGTGCCAGCAGCTTGGTTTCTAGCGGACCCCCTAGCACAGATACGCAGTATTTT. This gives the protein CASSLVSSGPPSTDTQYF.

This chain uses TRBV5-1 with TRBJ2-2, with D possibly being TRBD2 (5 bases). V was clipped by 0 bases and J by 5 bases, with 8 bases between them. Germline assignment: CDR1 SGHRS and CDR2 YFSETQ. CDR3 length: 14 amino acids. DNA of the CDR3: TGCGCCAGCAGCTTGGGGACGGGGACCGGGGAGCTGTTTTTT. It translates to CASSLGTGTGELFF.

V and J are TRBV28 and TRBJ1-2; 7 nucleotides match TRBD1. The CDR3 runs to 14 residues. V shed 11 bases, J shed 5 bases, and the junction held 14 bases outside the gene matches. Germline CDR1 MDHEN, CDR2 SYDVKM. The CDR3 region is CALTQGGNKYGYTF. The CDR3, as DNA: TGTGCCCTTACCCAGGGGGGCAATAAGTATGGCTACACCTTC.

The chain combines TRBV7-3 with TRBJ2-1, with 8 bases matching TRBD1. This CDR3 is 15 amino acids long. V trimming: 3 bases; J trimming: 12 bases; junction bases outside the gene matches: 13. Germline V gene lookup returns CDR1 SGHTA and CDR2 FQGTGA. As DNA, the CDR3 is TGTGCCAGCAGCTTCGGACAGGGTCTCTTTTTCGGGCAGTTCTTC. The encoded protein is CASSFGQGLFFGQFF.

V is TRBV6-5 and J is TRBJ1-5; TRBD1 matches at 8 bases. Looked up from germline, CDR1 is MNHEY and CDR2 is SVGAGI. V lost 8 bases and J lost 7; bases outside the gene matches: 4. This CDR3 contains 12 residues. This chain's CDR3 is CASGQGVQPQHF. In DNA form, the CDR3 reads TGTGCCAGCGGACAGGGTGTGCAGCCCCAGCATTTT.

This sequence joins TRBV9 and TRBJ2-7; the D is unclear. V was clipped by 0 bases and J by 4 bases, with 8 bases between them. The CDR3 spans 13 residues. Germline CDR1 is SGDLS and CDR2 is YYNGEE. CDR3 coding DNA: TGTGCCAGCAGCGTAGGAGGAAGATACGAGCAGTACTTC. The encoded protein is CASSVGGRYEQYF.

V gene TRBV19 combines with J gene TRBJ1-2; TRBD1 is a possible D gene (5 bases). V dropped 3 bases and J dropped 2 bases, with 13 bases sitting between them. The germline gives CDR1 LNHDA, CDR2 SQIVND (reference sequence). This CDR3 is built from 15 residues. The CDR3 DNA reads TGTGCCAGTAGTATTATCACGGCAGGGAACTATGGCTACACCTTC. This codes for CASSIITAGNYGYTF.

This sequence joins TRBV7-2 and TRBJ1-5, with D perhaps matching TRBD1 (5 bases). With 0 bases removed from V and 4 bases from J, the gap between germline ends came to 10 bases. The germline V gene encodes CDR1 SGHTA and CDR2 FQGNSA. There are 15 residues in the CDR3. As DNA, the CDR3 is TGTGCCAGCAGCTTAGCGGGCAGGGATAATCAGCCCCAGCATTTT. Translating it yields CASSLAGRDNQPQHF.

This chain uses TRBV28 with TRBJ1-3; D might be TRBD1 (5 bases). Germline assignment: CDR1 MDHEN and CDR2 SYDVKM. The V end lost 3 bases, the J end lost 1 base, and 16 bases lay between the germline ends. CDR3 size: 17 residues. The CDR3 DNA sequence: TGTGCCAGCAGTTTGTCGGGACTGGACTTTTCTGGAAACACCATATATTTT. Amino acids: CASSLSGLDFSGNTIYF.